These 12 T cell receptor beta chains came from one sample sequenced in a study of spatial heterogeneity in lung cancer. TCRdb processed the 5' RACE reads anew with MiXCR; each CDR3 protein has one entry. The sample yields some 80,000 distinct CDR3 sequences, roughly 8% seen once. The time point: sample taken at primary tumor resection. The material was PBMCs, obtained at surgery. All receptors come from a male donor with early-stage non-small cell lung cancer.

V and J are TRBV29-1 and TRBJ1-1; D perhaps matches TRBD1 (5 bases). Germline lookup yields CDR1 SQVTM and CDR2 ANQGSEA. With 3 bases removed from V and 6 bases from J, the gap between germline ends came to 20 bases. The CDR3 loop spans 15 amino acids. The CDR3 DNA reads as TGCAGCGTTGAGGGATCGACAGCCCCGGGGGCTGAAGCTTTCTTT. Translated, it gives CSVEGSTAPGAEAFF.

This clonotype came up many times. The J gene is TRBJ2-2, the V gene TRBV5-4; D gene ambiguous. Germline lookup yields CDR1 SGHNT and CDR2 YYREEE (reference sequence). V was pared by 3 bases and J by 7 bases, with 10 bases between. The CDR3 is 13 amino acids. CDR3 DNA sequence: TGTGCCAGCAGCTCACTGGCCTTCGGGGAGCTGTTTTTT. It is translated as CASSSLAFGELFF. Complete variable domain (other parts from reference TRBV5-4 and TRBJ2-2): ETGVTQSPTHLIKTRGQQVTLRCSSQSGHNTVSWYQQALGQGPQFIFQYYREEENGRGNFPPRFSGLQFPNYSSELNVNALELDDSALYLCASSSLAFGELFFGEGSRLTVL.

The chain carries TRBV9 and TRBJ2-7; 7 bases match TRBD1. This CDR3 spans 15 amino acids. J was trimmed by 2 bases and V by 2 bases; bases with no gene match: 7. Germline V lookup: CDR1 SGDLS, CDR2 YYNGEE. CDR3 in amino acids: CASSVSGGTTYEQYF. Here the CDR3 DNA reads TGTGCCAGCAGCGTCTCAGGGGGAACTACCTACGAGCAGTACTTC. Combining the CDR3 with reference TRBV9 and TRBJ2-7 gives the whole variable domain DSGVTQTPKHLITATGQRVTLRCSPRSGDLSVYWYQQSLDQGLQFLIQYYNGEERAKGNILERFSAQQFPDLHSELNLSSLELGDSALYFCASSVSGGTTYEQYFGPGTRLTVT.

This clonotype has a handful of counts. V usage is TRBV20-1 and J usage is TRBJ2-3; 9 nucleotides align to TRBD2. The germline gives CDR1 DFQATT, CDR2 SNEGSKA (reference sequence). V shed 0 bases, J shed 0 bases, and the junction held 7 bases outside the gene matches. This CDR3 has 17 residues. The CDR3 DNA sequence: TGCAGTGCTAGAGATTTTGGGCTAGCGGGGAGCACAGATACGCAGTATTTT. Translation: CSARDFGLAGSTDTQYF.

V usage is TRBV4-1 and J usage is TRBJ2-3; TRBD2 might be the D (5 bases). Trimming cost V 0 bases and J 3 bases, with 13 bases left between them. The germline V gene encodes CDR1 MGHRA and CDR2 YSYEKL. This CDR3 contains 16 residues. The CDR3, as DNA: TGCGCCAGCAGCCAAGATCCGGGGTTGAGGACAGATACGCAGTATTTT. Translated: CASSQDPGLRTDTQYF.

This clonotype was picked up many times. J is TRBJ2-2 and V is TRBV5-1; D is ambiguous. Trimming cost V 5 bases and J 5 bases, with 10 bases left between them. CDR3 length: 13 amino acids. CDR1 and CDR2 (germline): SGHRS, YFSETQ. DNA of the CDR3: TGCGCCAGCAGTTCGACCGTAACCGGGGAGCTGTTTTTT. This encodes CASSSTVTGELFF.

In its sample, this clonotype was seen many times. The gene calls are TRBV5-5 and TRBJ1-1, with D hard to call. This CDR3 has 14 amino acids. The germline V and J ends were trimmed by 4 bases and 6 bases, with 16 bases remaining between them. The germline V gene has CDR1 SGHKS and CDR2 YYEKEE (reference sequence). CDR3 bases: TGTGCCAGCAGCGCTTCTTTTGGGGTCGCTGAAGCTTTCTTT. Translating gives CASSASFGVAEAFF.

This clonotype showed up many times. The CDR3 sequence is CASSLLGVAYEQYF. CDR3 DNA sequence: TGTGCCAGCAGTTTACTCGGGGTAGCCTACGAGCAGTACTTC. The chain has TRBV27 and TRBJ2-7; tentative D call: TRBD2 (5 bases). CDR3 size: 14 residues. Trimming stripped 2 bases from V and 2 bases from J, with 10 bases between. Germline loops: CDR1 MNHEY, CDR2 SMNVEV (reference sequence).

This clonotype was counted many times. The gene calls are TRBV11-1 and TRBJ2-2; D unclear. Trimming stripped 4 bases from V and 6 bases from J, with 6 bases between. Germline V gene data show CDR1 as SGHAT and CDR2 as FQDESV (reference sequence). The CDR3 runs to 12 residues. In nucleotides, the CDR3 is TGTGCCAGCAGCTCCAGCTCCGGGGAGCTGTTTTTT. Protein product: CASSSSSGELFF.

This clonotype was seen at least ten times. The chain has TRBV6-2 or TRBV6-3 and TRBJ1-1; weak D call: TRBD1 (5 bases). Trimming removed 7 bases from V and 11 bases from J, with 14 bases in between. Germline CDR1 and CDR2: MNHEY and SVGEGT. The CDR3 is made up of 11 amino acids. CDR3 residues: CASTDTGGAFF. CDR3 in DNA: TGTGCCAGCACCGATACAGGAGGGGCTTTCTTT.

This clonotype occurred a few times. The J gene is TRBJ2-3, the V gene TRBV19, with D perhaps TRBD2 (5 bases). This CDR3 has 13 amino acids. The germline V gene encodes CDR1 LNHDA and CDR2 SQIVND (reference sequence). V lost 7 bases to trimming and J lost 3 bases, with 11 bases between them. CDR3 in DNA: TGTGCCAGTACTCCCGGGGTAACAGATACGCAGTATTTT. Its protein product is CASTPGVTDTQYF.

This clonotype was picked up many times. V and J are TRBV29-1 and TRBJ2-3; 10 bases line up with TRBD1. The CDR3 has 16 amino acids. Germline V lookup: CDR1 SQVTM, CDR2 ANQGSEA. J was trimmed by 3 bases and V by 5 bases; bases with no gene match: 11. The DNA for the CDR3 is TGCAGCGTTCCTACCATTAAGGGACAGGGGACAGATACGCAGTATTTT. This gives the protein CSVPTIKGQGTDTQYF.